The clone carrying this T cell receptor beta chain was detected only a few times. The sample contains more than one DNA sequence encoding this CDR3. J lost 4 bases, V lost 4 bases, and 2 bases had no gene match. Germline V gives CDR1 SGHKS, CDR2 YYEKEE (reference sequence). The CDR3 totals 13 residues. This sample is part of a study of T cell responses to AZD1222 COVID-19 vaccine. Method: immunoSEQ multiplex PCR; TCRdb's copy keeps in-frame clones and lacks some. Of roughly 91,000 clones listed, roughly 87% are singletons. The receptor comes from an adult in good health. The V gene is TRBV5-5, the J gene TRBJ1-1, with TRBD1 identical over 9 bases. The source was peripheral blood, collected on day 0 of AZD1222 vaccination. The CDR3 DNA reads TGTGCCAGCAGCCCGGACAGGGGCACTGAAGCTTTCTTT. Its protein product is CASSPDRGTEAFF.